The sequence of this T cell receptor (beta chain) was determined in a study of OX40 agonist ivuxolimab in advanced cancers. Overall study findings and caveats: Relative to CD4+ cells, CD8+ T cells on average had more expanded clones.

This clone was counted only a few times. Its target is unknown. Assay used: immunoSEQ multiplex PCR; TCRdb lists only in-frame clones, some missing. The sample records 20,000 to 25,000 clones, around 76% being singletons. This CDR3 has 14 amino acids. The V and J ends lost 5 bases and 1 base respectively, with 9 bases between them. Looked up from germline, CDR1 is LNHNV and CDR2 is YYDKDF (reference sequence). The clonotype was recovered from an adult with an advanced solid tumor such as melanoma, head and neck, liver or kidney cancer. Specimen: CD4+ or CD8+ T cells sorted from blood, collected in a trial of the OX40 agonist ivuxolimab. The chain combines TRBV15 with TRBJ1-5; TRBD1 might be the D (5 bases). The CDR3 protein is CATSPGLSNQPQHF. Written as DNA, the CDR3 is TGTGCCACCAGCCCGGGGCTGAGCAATCAGCCCCAGCATTTT.